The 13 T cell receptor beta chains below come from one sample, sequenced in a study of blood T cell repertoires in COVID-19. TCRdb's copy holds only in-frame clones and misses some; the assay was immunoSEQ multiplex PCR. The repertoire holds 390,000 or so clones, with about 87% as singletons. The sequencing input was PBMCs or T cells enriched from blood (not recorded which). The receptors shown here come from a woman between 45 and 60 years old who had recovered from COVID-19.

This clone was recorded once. Written as DNA, the CDR3 is TGTGCCAGTAGTAGCCAGGGGGCGCGCGCTGAAGCTTTCTTT. Translating it yields CASSSQGARAEAFF. The chain couples TRBV19 to TRBJ1-1, with TRBD1 matching 8 bases. Germline values: CDR1 LNHDA, CDR2 SQIVND (reference sequence). This CDR3 comprises 14 residues. V was clipped by 4 bases and J by 6 bases; unmatched bases: 7.

CDR3 bases: TGTGCCAGCAGCTTATTAGTTGGACAGGGCCGTGCCGGGGAGCTGTTTTTT. Its protein product is CASSLLVGQGRAGELFF. The chain uses TRBV7-2 and TRBJ2-2; 8 bases align to TRBD1. The V segment lost 2 bases and the J segment 6 bases; nucleotides outside the gene matches: 11. Germline CDR1 reads SGHTA; CDR2 reads FQGNSA. The CDR3 is 17 amino acids.

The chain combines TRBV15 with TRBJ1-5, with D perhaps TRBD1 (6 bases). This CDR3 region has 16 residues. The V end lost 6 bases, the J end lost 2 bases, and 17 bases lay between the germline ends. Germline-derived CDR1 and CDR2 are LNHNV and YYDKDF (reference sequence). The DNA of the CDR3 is TGTGCCACCAGACCCGAGGGGGAAAGCGGCAATCAGCCCCAGCATTTT. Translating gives CATRPEGESGNQPQHF.

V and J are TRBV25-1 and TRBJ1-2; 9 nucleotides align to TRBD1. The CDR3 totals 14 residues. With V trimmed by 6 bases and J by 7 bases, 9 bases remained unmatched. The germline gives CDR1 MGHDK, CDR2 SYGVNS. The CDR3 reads CASSVTGGATGYTF. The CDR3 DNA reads TGTGCCAGCAGCGTCACAGGGGGCGCAACTGGCTACACCTTC.

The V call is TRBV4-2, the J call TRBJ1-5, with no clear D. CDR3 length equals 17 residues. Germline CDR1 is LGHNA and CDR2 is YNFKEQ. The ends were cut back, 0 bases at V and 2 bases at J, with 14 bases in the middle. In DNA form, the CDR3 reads TGTGCCAGCAGCCAAGAGTTGGAGGTTCGGGGCAATCAGCCCCAGCATTTT. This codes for CASSQELEVRGNQPQHF.

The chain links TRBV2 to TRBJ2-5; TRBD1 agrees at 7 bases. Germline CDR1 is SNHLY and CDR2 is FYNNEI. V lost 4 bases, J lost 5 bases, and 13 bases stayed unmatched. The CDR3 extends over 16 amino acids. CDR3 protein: CASSGAGQAVDETQYF. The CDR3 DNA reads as TGTGCCAGCAGTGGCGCAGGACAGGCCGTGGACGAGACCCAGTACTTC.

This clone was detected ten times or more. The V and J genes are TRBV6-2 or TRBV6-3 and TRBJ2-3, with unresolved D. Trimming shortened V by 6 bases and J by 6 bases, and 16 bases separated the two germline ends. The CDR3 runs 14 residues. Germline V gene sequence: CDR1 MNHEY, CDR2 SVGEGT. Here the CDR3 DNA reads TGTGCCAGCAGCCCTAGAGTAGGCGGCGATACGCAGTATTTT. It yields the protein CASSPRVGGDTQYF.

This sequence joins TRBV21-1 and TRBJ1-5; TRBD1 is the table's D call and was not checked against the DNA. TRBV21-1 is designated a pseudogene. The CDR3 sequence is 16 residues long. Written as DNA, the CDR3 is TGTGCCAGCAGCAAGGACAGCTGCTATAGCAATCAGCCCCAGCATTTT. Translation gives CASSKDSCYSNQPQHF.

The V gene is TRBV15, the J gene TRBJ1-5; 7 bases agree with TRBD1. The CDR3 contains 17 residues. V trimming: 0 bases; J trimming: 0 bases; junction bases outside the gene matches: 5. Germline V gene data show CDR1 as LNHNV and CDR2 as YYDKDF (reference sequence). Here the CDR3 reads CATSRDAGTVSNQPQHF. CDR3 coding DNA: TGTGCCACCAGCAGAGATGCCGGGACAGTTAGCAATCAGCCCCAGCATTTT.

The CDR3 is CASSATGQGAGNTIYF. The CDR3 DNA sequence: TGTGCCAGCAGCGCCACGGGACAGGGGGCTGGAAACACCATATATTTT. This chain links TRBV27 with TRBJ1-3, with 11 bases fitting TRBD1. The CDR3 has 16 amino acids. V was pared by 6 bases and J by 2 bases, with 6 bases of the junction left unmatched. Germline V gene data show CDR1 as MNHEY and CDR2 as SMNVEV (reference sequence).

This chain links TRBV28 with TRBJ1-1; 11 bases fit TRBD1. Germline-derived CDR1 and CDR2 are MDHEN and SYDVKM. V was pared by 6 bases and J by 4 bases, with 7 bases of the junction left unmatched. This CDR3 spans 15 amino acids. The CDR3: CASRVPGTGGTEAFF. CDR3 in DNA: TGTGCCAGCAGGGTTCCCGGGACAGGGGGCACTGAAGCTTTCTTT.

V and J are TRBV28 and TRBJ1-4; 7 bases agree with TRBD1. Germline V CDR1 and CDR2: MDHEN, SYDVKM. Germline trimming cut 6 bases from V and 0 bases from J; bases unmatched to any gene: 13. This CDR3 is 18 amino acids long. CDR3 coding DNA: TGTGCCAGCAGAGCGACAGGGTATGGGTGGGCAACTAATGAAAAACTGTTTTTT. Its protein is CASRATGYGWATNEKLFF.

DNA of the CDR3: TGTGCCAGCAGCTTGGGGGGGCGCGAATTAGCTTTCTTT. Encoded protein: CASSLGGRELAFF. The V call is TRBV7-2, the J call TRBJ1-1; possibly TRBD1 for D (6 bases). Germline assignment: CDR1 SGHTA and CDR2 FQGNSA. This CDR3 region has 13 residues. The V end lost 3 bases, the J end lost 10 bases, and 15 bases lay between the germline ends.